The source of this T cell receptor beta chain is a study of T cell responses to AZD1222 COVID-19 vaccine. Overall study context: Pooling was applied to second doses at about 4 or about 12 weeks. Notes on the study in general: Possibly, clonal diversity was underestimated; donors were largely white British and included more females. Mapped onto spike, vaccine-associated CD4 TCRs spanned it and were dominant at 160-218 and 743-854. Only five to seven individuals given AZD1222 were seropositive at baseline.

Profiling relied on immunoSEQ multiplex PCR, and the TCRdb table lists in-frame clones only, not all of them. The data contain approximately 88,000 clones, around 90% of them seen just once; the ten biggest clones take up about 5.2%. This CDR3 has 11 residues. For this clone: Its antigen remains unknown.

The rearrangement joins TRBV21-1 to TRBJ1-2; the table names TRBD1, a call not compared with the DNA. TRBV21-1 counts as a pseudogene. Material: peripheral blood, obtained on day 0 of AZD1222 vaccination. The source of this sequence is an adult in good health. CDR3 in DNA: TGTGCCAGCAGCAAGACATGTGGCTACACCTTC. It codes for CASSKTCGYTF.